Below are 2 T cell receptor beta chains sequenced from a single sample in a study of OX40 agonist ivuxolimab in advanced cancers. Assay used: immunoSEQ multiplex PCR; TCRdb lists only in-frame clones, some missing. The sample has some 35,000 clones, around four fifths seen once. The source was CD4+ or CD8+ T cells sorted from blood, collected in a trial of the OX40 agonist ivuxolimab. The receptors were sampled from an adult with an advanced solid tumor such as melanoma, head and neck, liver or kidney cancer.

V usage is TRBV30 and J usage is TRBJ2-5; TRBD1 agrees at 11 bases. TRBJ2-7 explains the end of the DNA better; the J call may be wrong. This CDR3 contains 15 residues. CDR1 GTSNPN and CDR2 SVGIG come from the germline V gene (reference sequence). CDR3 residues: CAWNPQGTGGYEQYF. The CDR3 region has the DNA TGTGCCTGGAACCCTCAAGGGACAGGGGGTTACGAGCAGTACTTC.

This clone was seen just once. The CDR3: CSIRQRDTEAFF. For the CDR3, the DNA is TGCAGCATTCGACAGAGAGACACTGAAGCTTTCTTT. The V call is TRBV29-1, the J call TRBJ1-1; D may be TRBD1 (5 bases). CDR1 is SQVTM and CDR2 is ANQGSEA in the germline V gene. The CDR3 is made up of 12 amino acids. Trimming pared 8 bases from V and 3 bases from J, leaving 13 bases between.